This TCR beta chain originates from a study of technical replicates of blood from several donors. The V end lost 7 bases, the J end lost 0 bases, and 10 bases lay between the germline ends. Germline V gene sequence: CDR1 MNHNS, CDR2 SASEGT. The CDR3 contains 14 residues. Repertoires were generated with immunoSEQ multiplex PCR, while TCRdb's copy carries only in-frame clones and drops some. Among 87,000 or so clones listed, about 92% were seen once. The receptor was isolated from a human donor in good health. The rearrangement links TRBV6-1 to TRBJ1-3; TRBD1 might be the D (5 bases). The specimen sequenced was T cells isolated from PBMCs. CDR3 amino acids: CASNDGGSGNTIYF. The DNA of the CDR3 is TGTGCCAGCAACGACGGGGGCTCTGGAAACACCATATATTTT.